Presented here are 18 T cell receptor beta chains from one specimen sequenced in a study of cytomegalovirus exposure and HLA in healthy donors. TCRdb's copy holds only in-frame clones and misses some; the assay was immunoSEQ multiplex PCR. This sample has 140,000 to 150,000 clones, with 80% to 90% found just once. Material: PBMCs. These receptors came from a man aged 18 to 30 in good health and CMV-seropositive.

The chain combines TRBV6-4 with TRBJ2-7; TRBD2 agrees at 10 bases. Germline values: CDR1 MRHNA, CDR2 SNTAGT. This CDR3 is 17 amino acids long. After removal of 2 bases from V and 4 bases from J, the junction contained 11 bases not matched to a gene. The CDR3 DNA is TGTGCCAGCAGTGACATCCTAGCGGGAGATCAGGGGTACGAGCAGTACTTC. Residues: CASSDILAGDQGYEQYF.

CDR3 DNA sequence: TGTGCCAGCAGCTTACGGGCGGGAGTCATTTATGAGACCCAGTACTTC. Translation gives CASSLRAGVIYETQYF. J is TRBJ2-5 and V is TRBV7-7, with 7 nucleotides matching TRBD2. The CDR3 length is 16 residues. With 2 bases clipped from V and 5 bases from J, the junction kept 11 bases outside the gene matches. Germline V lookup: CDR1 SSHAT, CDR2 FNYEAQ (reference sequence).

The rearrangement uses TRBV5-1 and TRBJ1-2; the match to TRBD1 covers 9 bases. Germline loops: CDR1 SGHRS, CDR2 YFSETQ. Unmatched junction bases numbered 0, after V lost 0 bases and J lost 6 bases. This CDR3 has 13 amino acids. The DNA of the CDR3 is TGCGCCAGCAGCTTGGGGGACAGGGATGGCTACACCTTC. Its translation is CASSLGDRDGYTF.

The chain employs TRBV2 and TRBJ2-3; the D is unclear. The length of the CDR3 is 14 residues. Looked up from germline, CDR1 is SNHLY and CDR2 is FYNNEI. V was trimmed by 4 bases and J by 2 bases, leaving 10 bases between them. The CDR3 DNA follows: TGTGCCAGCAGTGGGCAGATTAACACAGATACGCAGTATTTT. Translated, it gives CASSGQINTDTQYF.

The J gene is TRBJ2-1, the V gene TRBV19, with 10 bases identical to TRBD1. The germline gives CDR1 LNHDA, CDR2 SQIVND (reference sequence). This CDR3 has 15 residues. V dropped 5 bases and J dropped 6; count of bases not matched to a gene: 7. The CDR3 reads CASSSGQGEVNEQFF. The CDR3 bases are TGTGCCAGTAGTTCAGGACAGGGGGAGGTCAATGAGCAGTTCTTC.

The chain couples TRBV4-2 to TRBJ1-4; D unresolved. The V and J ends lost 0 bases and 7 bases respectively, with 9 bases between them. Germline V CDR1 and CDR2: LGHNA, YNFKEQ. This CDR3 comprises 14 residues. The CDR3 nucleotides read TGTGCCAGCAGCCAAGAGGGAGGTGGTGAAAAACTGTTTTTT. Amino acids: CASSQEGGGEKLFF.

The CDR3 is CASGGRGYSPLHF. CDR3 bases: TGTGCCAGCGGTGGCAGGGGGTATTCACCCCTCCACTTT. The rearrangement joins TRBV6-5 to TRBJ1-6; 7 bases are shared with TRBD1. In germline, CDR1 is MNHEY, CDR2 SVGAGI. V lost 8 bases to trimming and J lost 8 bases; unmatched junction nucleotides: 6. The CDR3 spans 13 residues.

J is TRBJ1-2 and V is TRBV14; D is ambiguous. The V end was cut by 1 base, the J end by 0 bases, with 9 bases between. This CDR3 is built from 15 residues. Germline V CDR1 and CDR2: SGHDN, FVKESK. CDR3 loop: CASSQGTPANYGYTF. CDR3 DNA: TGTGCCAGCAGCCAAGGAACACCTGCTAACTATGGCTACACCTTC. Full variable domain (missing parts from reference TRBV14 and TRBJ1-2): EAGVTQFPSHSVIEKGQTVTLRCDPISGHDNLYWYRRVMGKEIKFLLHFVKESKQDESGMPNNRFLAERTGGTYSTLKVQPAELEDSGVYFCASSQGTPANYGYTFGSGTRLTVV.

The CDR3 DNA reads TGCAGTGCTTCCTCGGGGAACACCATATATTTT. It translates to CSASSGNTIYF. The V and J genes are TRBV20-1 and TRBJ1-3; D unresolved. This CDR3 region has 11 residues. V gave up 5 bases and J gave up 7 bases, with 9 bases separating them. The germline V gene encodes CDR1 DFQATT and CDR2 SNEGSKA (reference sequence).

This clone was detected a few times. The DNA of the CDR3 is TGTGCCAGTAGCGAACCCCGACAGGGTTGGAACGAGCAGTACTTC. Protein product: CASSEPRQGWNEQYF. The chain carries TRBV19 and TRBJ2-7; 7 positions match TRBD1. Germline loops: CDR1 LNHDA, CDR2 SQIVND (reference sequence). The CDR3 runs 15 residues. The J segment lost 5 bases and the V segment lost 6 bases, leaving 13 bases of the junction unmatched. The whole variable domain, remainder taken from reference TRBV19 and TRBJ2-7, is DGGITQSPKYLFRKEGQNVTLSCEQNLNHDAMYWYRQDPGQGLRLIYYSQIVNDFQKGDIAEGYSVSREKKESFPLTVTSAQKNPTAFYLCASSEPRQGWNEQYFGPGTRLTVT.

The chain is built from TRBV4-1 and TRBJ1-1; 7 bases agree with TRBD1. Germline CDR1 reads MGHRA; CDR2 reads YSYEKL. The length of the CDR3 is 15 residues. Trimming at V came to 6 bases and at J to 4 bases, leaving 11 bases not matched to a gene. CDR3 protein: CASRVNRGSGTEAFF. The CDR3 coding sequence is TGCGCCAGCAGGGTAAACAGGGGATCGGGCACTGAAGCTTTCTTT.

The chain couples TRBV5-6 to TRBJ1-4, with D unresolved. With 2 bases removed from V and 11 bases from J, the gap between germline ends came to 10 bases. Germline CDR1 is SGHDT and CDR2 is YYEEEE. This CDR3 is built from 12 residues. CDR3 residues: CASSLPSGKLFF. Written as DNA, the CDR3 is TGTGCCAGCAGCTTACCGAGCGGGAAACTGTTTTTT.

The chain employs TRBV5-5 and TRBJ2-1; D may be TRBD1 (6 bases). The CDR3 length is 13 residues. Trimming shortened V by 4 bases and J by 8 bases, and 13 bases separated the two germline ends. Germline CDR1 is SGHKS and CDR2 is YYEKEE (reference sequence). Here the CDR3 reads CASSPLGHYEQFF. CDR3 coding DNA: TGTGCCAGCAGCCCCCTGGGACACTATGAGCAGTTCTTC.

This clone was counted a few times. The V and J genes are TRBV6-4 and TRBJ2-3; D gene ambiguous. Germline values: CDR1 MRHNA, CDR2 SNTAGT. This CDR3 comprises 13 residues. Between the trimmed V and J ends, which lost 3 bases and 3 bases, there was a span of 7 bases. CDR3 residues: CASSESETDTQYF. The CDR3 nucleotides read TGTGCCAGCAGTGAAAGCGAGACAGATACGCAGTATTTT.

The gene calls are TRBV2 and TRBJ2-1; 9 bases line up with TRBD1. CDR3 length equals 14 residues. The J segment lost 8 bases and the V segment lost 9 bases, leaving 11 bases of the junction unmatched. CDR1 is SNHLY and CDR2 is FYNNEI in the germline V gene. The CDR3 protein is CARNTGTGFDEQFF. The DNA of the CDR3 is TGTGCCAGGAACACCGGGACAGGGTTCGATGAGCAGTTCTTC.

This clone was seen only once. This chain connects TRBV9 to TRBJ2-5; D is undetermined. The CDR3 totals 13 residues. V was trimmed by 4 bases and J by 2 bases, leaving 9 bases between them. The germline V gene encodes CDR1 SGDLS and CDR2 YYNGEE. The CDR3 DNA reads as TGTGCCAGCAGCCCCATACGGCAAGAGACCCAGTACTTC. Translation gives CASSPIRQETQYF. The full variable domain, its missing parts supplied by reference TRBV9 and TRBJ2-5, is DSGVTQTPKHLITATGQRVTLRCSPRSGDLSVYWYQQSLDQGLQFLIQYYNGEERAKGNILERFSAQQFPDLHSELNLSSLELGDSALYFCASSPIRQETQYFGPGTRLLVL.

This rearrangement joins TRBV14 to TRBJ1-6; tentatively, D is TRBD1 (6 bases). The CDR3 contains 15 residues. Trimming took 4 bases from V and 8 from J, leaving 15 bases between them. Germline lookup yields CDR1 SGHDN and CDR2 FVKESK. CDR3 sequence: CASSLWPDSYSPLHF. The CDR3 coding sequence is TGTGCCAGCAGCCTCTGGCCGGACAGCTATTCACCCCTCCACTTT. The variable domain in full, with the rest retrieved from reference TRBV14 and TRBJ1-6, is EAGVTQFPSHSVIEKGQTVTLRCDPISGHDNLYWYRRVMGKEIKFLLHFVKESKQDESGMPNNRFLAERTGGTYSTLKVQPAELEDSGVYFCASSLWPDSYSPLHFGNGTRLTVT.

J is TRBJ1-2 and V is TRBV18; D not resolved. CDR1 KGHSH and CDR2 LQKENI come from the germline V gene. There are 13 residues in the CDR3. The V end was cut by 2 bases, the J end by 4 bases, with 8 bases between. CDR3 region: CASSPGETYGYTF. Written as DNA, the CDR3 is TGTGCCAGCTCACCAGGGGAGACCTATGGCTACACCTTC.